Shown below are 18 T cell receptor beta chains from a single sample sequenced in a study of cytomegalovirus exposure and HLA in healthy donors. A multiplex PCR was run with 60 Vbeta primers and 13 Jbeta primers. Sequencing used immunoSEQ multiplex PCR; TCRdb keeps in-frame clones, though not all of them. The data show 110,000 to 150,000 clones, roughly 81% seen once. The source material was PBMCs. The receptors were gathered from a female donor in good health and CMV-seronegative.

This clone was detected a few times. The V gene is TRBV11-3, the J gene TRBJ2-7; maybe TRBD1 (5 bases). Germline CDR1 reads SGHNT; CDR2 reads YENEEA. The CDR3 spans 12 residues. V was trimmed by 5 bases and J by 3 bases, leaving 8 bases between them. The CDR3 here is CASSPDSYEQYF. The CDR3 DNA reads as TGTGCCAGCAGCCCAGACAGCTACGAGCAGTACTTC.

This clone was seen more than once but under ten times. V is TRBV19 and J is TRBJ1-1; possibly TRBD1 for D (5 bases). The CDR3 runs to 14 residues. Trimming left V 7 bases short and J 1 base short, with 13 bases between. CDR1 is LNHDA, CDR2 SQIVND, per germline (reference sequence). The CDR3 coding sequence is TGTGCCAGTACCCTCCGTCAGGGGAACACTGAAGCTTTCTTT. This translates into CASTLRQGNTEAFF.

This chain links TRBV5-1 with TRBJ1-6; TRBD1 agrees at 12 bases. The CDR3 consists of 17 residues. Germline V gene sequence: CDR1 SGHRS, CDR2 YFSETQ. V lost 2 bases, J lost 5 bases, and 5 bases stayed unmatched. CDR3 coding DNA: TGCGCCAGCAGCTTCCGGGACAGGGGGCAGAATAATTCACCCCTCCACTTT. Translation gives CASSFRDRGQNNSPLHF.

The chain carries TRBV2 and TRBJ1-5, with D perhaps TRBD1 (6 bases). V was trimmed by 6 bases and J by 4 bases, leaving 13 bases between them. This CDR3 contains 14 residues. Germline lookup yields CDR1 SNHLY and CDR2 FYNNEI. The CDR3 region has the DNA TGTGCCAGCAGCCCGGACAGCCGAAATCAGCCCCAGCATTTT. Protein sequence: CASSPDSRNQPQHF.

The chain combines TRBV4-1 with TRBJ2-5; 13 bases align to TRBD2. There are 17 residues in the CDR3. In germline, CDR1 is MGHRA, CDR2 YSYEKL. Losses at the gene ends were 4 bases for V and 5 bases for J; bases not matched to a gene: 10. CDR3: CASSRGTSGMPVETQYF. The CDR3 nucleotides read TGCGCCAGCAGCCGCGGGACTAGCGGGATGCCTGTGGAGACCCAGTACTTC.

The rearrangement joins TRBV18 to TRBJ1-4; 7 positions agree with TRBD1. The CDR3 loop spans 15 amino acids. Germline V gives CDR1 KGHSH, CDR2 LQKENI. V shed 3 bases and J 7 bases; nucleotides not matched to a gene: 8. CDR3 nucleotide sequence: TGTGCCAGCTCACCCCGACAGGGTATACGTGAAAAACTGTTTTTT. This sequence encodes CASSPRQGIREKLFF.

V usage is TRBV15 and J usage is TRBJ1-1; D is unclear. The CDR3 is 14 amino acids. Germline CDR1 and CDR2: LNHNV and YYDKDF (reference sequence). Trimming took off 3 bases at V and 3 bases at J, with 11 bases between the two ends. In nucleotides, the CDR3 is TGTGCCACCAGCAGGGGTAATCGGGACACTGAAGCTTTCTTT. Its protein product is CATSRGNRDTEAFF. The entire variable domain, with the rest obtained from reference TRBV15 and TRBJ1-1, is as follows: DAMVIQNPRYQVTQFGKPVTLSCSQTLNHNVMYWYQQKSSQAPKLLFHYYDKDFNNEADTPDNFQSRRPNTSFCFLDIRSPGLGDTAMYLCATSRGNRDTEAFFGQGTRLTVV.

The chain carries TRBV2 and TRBJ2-7; D perhaps matches TRBD2 (5 bases). With 8 bases removed from V and 1 base from J, the gap between germline ends came to 12 bases. Germline loops: CDR1 SNHLY, CDR2 FYNNEI. This CDR3 contains 13 residues. For the CDR3, the DNA is TGTGCCAGCGGACCCCGGGGTTCCTACGAGCAGTACTTC. Its protein is CASGPRGSYEQYF.

This clone was detected only a few times. V and J are TRBV6-1 and TRBJ2-2, with 12 bases matching TRBD2. After removal of 1 base from V and 5 bases from J, the junction contained 2 bases not matched to a gene. The CDR3 is 16 amino acids. From germline, CDR1 is MNHNS and CDR2 SASEGT. The CDR3 bases are TGTGCCAGCAGTGAAGGAGGACTAGCGGGAACCGGGGAGCTGTTTTTT. Its protein is CASSEGGLAGTGELFF.

The chain couples TRBV5-8 to TRBJ1-2; no clear D gene. CDR3 length: 18 residues. Trimming removed 0 bases at V and 4 bases at J, with 22 bases between. Germline V lookup: CDR1 SGHTS, CDR2 YDEGEE. The CDR3 DNA follows: TGTGCCAGCAGCTTGGGCCGCCGGGAGGCGACGGTACTCTATGGCTACACCTTC. Its protein is CASSLGRREATVLYGYTF. Complete variable domain (other parts from reference TRBV5-8 and TRBJ1-2): EAGVTQSPTHLIKTRGQQATLRCSPISGHTSVYWYQQALGLGLQFLLWYDEGEERNRGNFPPRFSGRQFPNYSSELNVNALELEDSALYLCASSLGRREATVLYGYTFGSGTRLTVV.

This chain connects TRBV28 to TRBJ2-1; D is ambiguous. V was shortened by 7 bases and J by 3 bases, with 4 bases between the two germline ends. Germline assignment: CDR1 MDHEN and CDR2 SYDVKM. The CDR3 is made up of 11 amino acids. CDR3 sequence: CASNIYNEQFF. The CDR3 DNA reads TGTGCCAGCAACATCTACAATGAGCAGTTCTTC.

The chain has TRBV10-1 and TRBJ1-5, with a possible D match to TRBD1 (6 bases). The CDR3 runs to 15 residues. CDR1 and CDR2 (germline): WNHNN, SYGVQD (reference sequence). Between the trimmed V and J ends, which lost 6 bases and 2 bases, there was a span of 14 bases. DNA of the CDR3: TGCGCCAGCAGGGACACAGGGTGGCGCAATCAGCCCCAGCATTTT. Amino acids: CASRDTGWRNQPQHF.

A remark on this clone: This specimen includes other DNA sequences encoding the same CDR3. The CDR3 DNA sequence: TGCGCCAGCAGTTTTAGGGGGCTGGGAACTGAAGCTTTCTTT. This codes for CASSFRGLGTEAFF. This chain uses TRBV5-1 with TRBJ1-1, with 7 bases that match TRBD1. The V segment lost 5 bases and the J segment 5 bases; nucleotides outside the gene matches: 9. Germline lookup yields CDR1 SGHRS and CDR2 YFSETQ. This CDR3 has 14 residues.

This clone has only one observation. V usage is TRBV6-1 and J usage is TRBJ2-5; D perhaps matches TRBD2 (5 bases). CDR3 size: 10 residues. From germline, CDR1 is MNHNS and CDR2 SASEGT. With 8 bases removed from V and 5 bases from J, the gap between germline ends came to 6 bases. The CDR3 DNA reads TGTGCCAGCTCGGGGGAGACCCAGTACTTC. Translating it yields CASSGETQYF.

V and J are TRBV28 and TRBJ1-5; TRBD1 agrees at 8 bases. The CDR3 totals 15 residues. V lost 6 bases to trimming and J lost 4 bases; unmatched junction nucleotides: 8. Per the germline V gene, CDR1 is MDHEN and CDR2 is SYDVKM. The CDR3 coding sequence is TGTGCCAGCAGACGCCAGGGGGCAAGAAATCAGCCCCAGCATTTT. It translates to CASRRQGARNQPQHF. The complete variable domain, with remaining parts taken from reference TRBV28 and TRBJ1-5, reads DVKVTQSSRYLVKRTGEKVFLECVQDMDHENMFWYRQDPGLGLRLIYFSYDVKMKEKGDIPEGYSVSREKKERFSLILESASTNQTSMYLCASRRQGARNQPQHFGDGTRLSIL.

This clone occurred once. This rearrangement joins TRBV5-5 to TRBJ1-5; D is unclear. The CDR3 extends over 12 amino acids. Germline CDR1 SGHKS, CDR2 YYEKEE (reference sequence). Trimming cost V 4 bases and J 9 bases, with 11 bases left between them. CDR3 region: CASSPGFGPQHF. The CDR3 DNA reads as TGTGCCAGCAGCCCCGGGTTCGGGCCCCAGCATTTT.

This sequence joins TRBV11-3 and TRBJ2-3, with TRBD2 matching 11 bases. Germline values: CDR1 SGHNT, CDR2 YENEEA. Germline trimming cut 5 bases from V and 2 bases from J; bases unmatched to any gene: 3. The CDR3 spans 15 residues. CDR3: CASSRLAGFTDTQYF. The DNA for the CDR3 is TGTGCCAGCAGCCGACTAGCGGGGTTCACAGATACGCAGTATTTT.

This clone was seen only a few times. The chain joins TRBV5-4 to TRBJ2-3, with 8 bases lining up with TRBD2. Losses at the gene ends were 0 bases for V and 5 bases for J; bases not matched to a gene: 5. Germline loops: CDR1 SGHNT, CDR2 YYREEE (reference sequence). The CDR3 runs 15 residues. The CDR3 here is CASSLVSSGRDTQYF. The CDR3 DNA reads as TGTGCCAGCAGCTTGGTCTCTAGCGGGCGAGATACGCAGTATTTT.